Presented here are 8 T cell receptor beta chains from one specimen sequenced in a study of blood T cell repertoires in COVID-19. Only in-frame clones appear in the TCRdb table, and some are missing; sequencing was by immunoSEQ multiplex PCR. The sample has about 82,000 clones, approximately 90% seen once. Material: PBMCs or T cells enriched from blood (not recorded which). These receptor sequences come from a woman aged 50 to 60 with acute COVID-19.

The chain employs TRBV18 and TRBJ1-2; D perhaps matches TRBD1 (6 bases). V dropped 3 bases and J dropped 4 bases, with 18 bases sitting between them. The germline V gene has CDR1 KGHSH and CDR2 LQKENI. CDR3 length: 16 amino acids. In DNA form, the CDR3 reads TGTGCCAGCTCACCCTCCGTGACAGGAGGAATCTATGGCTACACCTTC. Its protein product is CASSPSVTGGIYGYTF.

The chain combines TRBV28 with TRBJ1-2; TRBD1 aligns across 8 bases. There are 17 residues in the CDR3. With V trimmed by 2 bases and J by 1 base, 9 bases remained unmatched. Germline V CDR1 and CDR2: MDHEN, SYDVKM. CDR3 in amino acids: CASSLGSRDRHNYGYTF. The DNA of the CDR3 is TGTGCCAGCAGTTTAGGATCCCGGGACAGGCATAACTATGGCTACACCTTC.

The J gene is TRBJ1-5, the V gene TRBV5-6; TRBD1 is a possible D gene (6 bases). In germline, CDR1 is SGHDT, CDR2 YYEEEE. The CDR3 has 16 amino acids. V dropped 0 bases and J dropped 6 bases, with 16 bases sitting between them. CDR3 sequence: CASSLGGTGSVQPQHF. The CDR3 nucleotides read TGTGCCAGCAGCTTGGGTGGTACAGGGTCGGTTCAGCCCCAGCATTTT.

The chain links TRBV7-8 to TRBJ1-5, with D possibly matching TRBD1 (5 bases). V was trimmed by 5 bases and J by 11 bases, leaving 13 bases between them. Germline V gene sequence: CDR1 SGHVS, CDR2 FQNEAQ. The CDR3 consists of 12 residues. The CDR3 sequence: CASSPTGGTQHF. CDR3 nucleotides: TGTGCCAGCAGCCCCACCGGGGGAACCCAGCATTTT.

The chain links TRBV28 to TRBJ2-7; 8 bases are shared with TRBD2. J was trimmed by 1 base and V by 6 bases; bases with no gene match: 14. The CDR3 runs to 17 residues. Germline V gene sequence: CDR1 MDHEN, CDR2 SYDVKM. In nucleotides, the CDR3 is TGTGCCAGCAGCTTTTGGCCCCGGACTAGCTCGTCCTACGAGCAGTACTTC. This encodes CASSFWPRTSSSYEQYF.

The chain combines TRBV30 with TRBJ2-1; the match to TRBD2 covers 16 bases. J was trimmed by 0 bases and V by 3 bases; bases with no gene match: 2. There are 17 residues in the CDR3. CDR1 is GTSNPN, CDR2 SVGIG, per germline (reference sequence). As DNA, the CDR3 is TGTGCCTGGAGGGGACTAGCGGGAGGGGGCTCCTACAATGAGCAGTTCTTC. Translating it yields CAWRGLAGGGSYNEQFF. The full variable domain, rest sourced from reference TRBV30 and TRBJ2-1, is SQTIHQWPATLVQPVGSPLSLECTVEGTSNPNLYWYRQAAGRGLQLLFYSVGIGQISSEVPQNLSASRPQDRQFILSSKKLLLSDSGFYLCAWRGLAGGGSYNEQFFGPGTRLTVL.

V usage is TRBV27 and J usage is TRBJ2-1; a weak D match, TRBD2 (5 bases). CDR3 length: 16 residues. Trimming removed 1 base from V and 0 bases from J, with 10 bases in between. From germline, CDR1 is MNHEY and CDR2 SMNVEV (reference sequence). The CDR3, as DNA: TGTGCCAGCAGTTTATTTGCGGGTAGCTCCTACAATGAGCAGTTCTTC. Protein: CASSLFAGSSYNEQFF.

The CDR3 coding sequence is TGTGCCAGCAGCTTAGGTCGGGGTAAGGAGTTCTTC. Its protein is CASSLGRGKEFF. V and J are TRBV7-9 and TRBJ2-1; tentative D call: TRBD2 (5 bases). The germline gives CDR1 SEHNR, CDR2 FQNEAQ (reference sequence). The V end lost 1 base, the J end lost 14 bases, and 12 bases lay between the germline ends. The CDR3 loop spans 12 amino acids.